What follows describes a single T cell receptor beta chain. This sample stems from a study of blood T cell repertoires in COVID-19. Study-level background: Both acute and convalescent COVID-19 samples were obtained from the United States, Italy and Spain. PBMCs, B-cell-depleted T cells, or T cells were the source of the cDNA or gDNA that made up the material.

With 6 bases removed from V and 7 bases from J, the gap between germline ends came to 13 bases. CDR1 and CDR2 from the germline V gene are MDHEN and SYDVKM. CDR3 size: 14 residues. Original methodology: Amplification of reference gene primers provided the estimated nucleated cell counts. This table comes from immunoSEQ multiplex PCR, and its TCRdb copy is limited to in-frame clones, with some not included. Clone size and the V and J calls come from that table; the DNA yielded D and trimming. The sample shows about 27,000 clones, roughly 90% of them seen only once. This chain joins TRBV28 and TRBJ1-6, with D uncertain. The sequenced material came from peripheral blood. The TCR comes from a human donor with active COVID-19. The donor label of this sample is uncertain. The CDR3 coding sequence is TGTGCCAGCAGATCGGGAGGGCCGAATTCACCCCTCCACTTT. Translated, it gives CASRSGGPNSPLHF.